The 11 T cell receptor beta chains below come from one sample, sequenced in a study of OX40 agonist ivuxolimab in advanced cancers. The receptor library was made with the immunoSEQ multiplex PCR assay. The source is immuneACCESS, and TCRdb retained only in-frame sequences with V and J called. Part of the clones is not carried over; for the studies checked, unresolved V genes explain less than half of this, and the remainder is unexplained. The sample contains 65,000 to 75,000 clones, over 70% of them found a single time. The top ten hold 4% to 5% of the sample. This sample comprised CD4+ or CD8+ T cells sorted from blood, obtained in a trial of the OX40 agonist ivuxolimab. These receptor sequences come from an adult with an advanced solid tumor such as melanoma, head and neck, liver or kidney cancer.

The chain uses TRBV7-6 and TRBJ2-5; the D gene is possibly TRBD1 (6 bases). This CDR3 region has 14 residues. The V gene lost 3 bases and the J gene lost 2 bases, with 10 bases spanning the gap. The germline V gene has CDR1 SGHVS and CDR2 FNYEAQ. The CDR3 DNA sequence: TGTGCCAGCAGCTTGGACAGTCAGCAAGAGACCCAGTACTTC. Its translation: CASSLDSQQETQYF.

The J gene is TRBJ1-2, the V gene TRBV6-5; 7 nucleotides match TRBD1. Germline V CDR1 and CDR2: MNHEY, SVGAGI. The CDR3 runs 15 residues. V was clipped by 4 bases and J by 5 bases; unmatched bases: 10. The CDR3 sequence is CASSSLLGQKYGYTF. The CDR3 region has the DNA TGTGCCAGCAGTTCTCTATTGGGACAGAAGTATGGCTACACCTTC.

The chain employs TRBV18 and TRBJ1-3, with D perhaps TRBD1 (6 bases). Per germline, CDR1 KGHSH and CDR2 LQKENI. V lost 1 base, J lost 0 bases, and 16 bases lay in between. CDR3 size: 18 residues. CDR3 amino acids: CASSPRGQATSSGNTIYF. The CDR3 DNA sequence: TGTGCCAGCTCACCACGGGGGCAGGCAACCAGCTCTGGAAACACCATATATTTT.

This sequence joins TRBV5-5 and TRBJ2-2; perhaps D is TRBD1 or TRBD2 (6 bases each). Germline values: CDR1 SGHKS, CDR2 YYEKEE (reference sequence). This CDR3 has 18 residues. Deletions cut 8 bases from V and 0 bases from J, with 23 bases between. The CDR3 reads CASFWGAARLANTGELFF. CDR3 nucleotides: TGTGCCAGTTTTTGGGGGGCCGCGAGGTTAGCGAACACCGGGGAGCTGTTTTTT.

This clone has just one count. CDR3 nucleotides: TGTGCCAGCAGTGTCCGGACAGGGCACTACGAGCAGTACTTC. Its protein product is CASSVRTGHYEQYF. The V gene is TRBV6-1, the J gene TRBJ2-7, with 8 positions matching TRBD1. The germline V gene has CDR1 MNHNS and CDR2 SASEGT. This CDR3 comprises 14 residues. The trim removed 4 bases at V and 3 bases at J, leaving 5 bases unmatched.

This sequence joins TRBV28 and TRBJ1-2, with 9 bases identical to TRBD1. Germline V gene sequence: CDR1 MDHEN, CDR2 SYDVKM. V was clipped by 6 bases and J by 2 bases; unmatched bases: 10. CDR3 length: 16 amino acids. The CDR3 region is CASRAGQGSLNYGYTF. CDR3 nucleotides: TGTGCCAGCAGAGCTGGACAGGGGAGTTTAAACTATGGCTACACCTTC.

This clone was recorded a few times. Written as DNA, the CDR3 is TGTGCCAGCAGTGAGATACAGGGGAGGTACACTGAAGCTTTCTTT. Protein sequence: CASSEIQGRYTEAFF. This chain links TRBV6-1 with TRBJ1-1, with 7 bases aligning to TRBD1. Germline V CDR1 and CDR2: MNHNS, SASEGT. V lost 3 bases and J lost 3; bases outside the gene matches: 7. The CDR3 consists of 15 residues.

V gene TRBV7-9 combines with J gene TRBJ1-1; D is unclear. CDR1 and CDR2 from the germline V gene are SEHNR and FQNEAQ (reference sequence). V gave up 5 bases and J gave up 3 bases, with 10 bases separating them. This CDR3 spans 13 amino acids. The CDR3 is CASSLQVDTEAFF. Here the CDR3 DNA reads TGTGCCAGCAGCCTGCAGGTCGACACTGAAGCTTTCTTT.

The rearrangement links TRBV28 to TRBJ2-3; 11 positions agree with TRBD2. V was clipped by 3 bases and J by 2 bases; unmatched bases: 22. Germline loops: CDR1 MDHEN, CDR2 SYDVKM. This CDR3 is built from 22 residues. The CDR3 here is CASSLEPSIGTNSGRDTDTQYF. The CDR3, as DNA: TGTGCCAGCAGTTTGGAGCCCTCCATCGGGACAAATAGCGGGAGGGACACAGATACGCAGTATTTT.

The J gene is TRBJ2-1, the V gene TRBV5-1; 9 positions agree with TRBD1. The CDR3 consists of 15 residues. J gave up 9 bases and V 4 bases, and 11 bases lay outside the gene matches. In germline, CDR1 is SGHRS, CDR2 YFSETQ. The chain's CDR3 is CASSAGDRAHAEQFF. Written as DNA, the CDR3 is TGCGCCAGCAGCGCGGGGGACAGGGCACACGCTGAGCAGTTCTTC.

The chain recombines TRBV11-3 with TRBJ2-7, with TRBD1 as a possible D gene (5 bases). Looked up from germline, CDR1 is SGHNT and CDR2 is YENEEA. The CDR3 extends over 12 amino acids. V was trimmed by 5 bases and J by 1 base, leaving 6 bases between them. The CDR3 spells CASSGASYEQYF. CDR3 sequence (DNA): TGTGCCAGCAGCGGGGCATCCTACGAGCAGTACTTC.